The 14 T cell receptor beta chains presented below share a single source sample, sequenced in a study of early T cells in non-severe SARS-CoV-2 infection. TCRdb re-called the 5' RACE reads through MiXCR, storing one row per CDR3 protein. This sample has about 61,000 distinct CDR3 sequences, with 12% found just once. Sequencing used whole blood, obtained at baseline. All receptors come from an adult who was a healthcare worker with PCR-confirmed SARS-CoV-2 infection or an uninfected control (not recorded which). The donor label of this sample is uncertain.

This clonotype turned up a few times. This chain links TRBV12-3 or TRBV12-4 with TRBJ2-5, with D possibly TRBD2 on 6 matching bases. Trimming cost V 5 bases and J 1 base, with 17 bases left between them. The CDR3 has 16 residues. This chain's CDR3 is CASSPRMLGGQETQYF. DNA of the CDR3: TGTGCCAGCAGTCCGAGGATGCTGGGAGGCCAAGAGACCCAGTACTTC.

This clonotype has more than one count but fewer than ten. The chain uses TRBV30 and TRBJ1-1; tentatively, D is TRBD1 (5 bases). Trimming pared 0 bases from V and 6 bases from J, leaving 14 bases between. The length of the CDR3 is 14 residues. Germline V CDR1 and CDR2: GTSNPN, SVGIG (reference sequence). CDR3 sequence: CAWSVPGSRAEAFF. CDR3 nucleotide sequence: TGTGCCTGGAGTGTACCAGGGTCAAGGGCTGAAGCTTTCTTT.

In its sample, this clonotype was seen a few times. The V and J genes are TRBV1 and TRBJ2-3; the tabulated D call, TRBD1, remains unverified against the DNA. TRBV1 is flagged as a pseudogene. The CDR3 sequence is 16 residues long. The CDR3 here is CTSSQAGRGSTDTQYF. The DNA for the CDR3 is TGCACCAGCAGCCAAGCGGGGCGGGGGAGCACAGATACGCAGTATTTT.

This clonotype occurred many times. The gene calls are TRBV18 and TRBJ1-5; D remains unclear. The CDR3 spans 14 residues. CDR1 is KGHSH, CDR2 LQKENI, per germline. V lost 3 bases and J 5 bases, leaving 11 bases between the germline ends. CDR3: CASSPQRGDQPQHF. The CDR3 DNA is TGTGCCAGCTCACCCCAGCGAGGAGATCAGCCCCAGCATTTT.

This clonotype occurred a few times. The gene calls are TRBV5-5 and TRBJ1-2; D is unclear. CDR3 length equals 15 residues. V was shortened by 4 bases and J by 5 bases, with 18 bases between the two germline ends. CDR1 and CDR2 (germline): SGHKS, YYEKEE (reference sequence). This CDR3 is CASSREPTELYGYTF. The CDR3 DNA follows: TGTGCCAGCAGCCGCGAGCCTACAGAACTTTATGGCTACACCTTC.

This clonotype was counted between two and nine times. The chain is built from TRBV3-1 and TRBJ1-3; D uncertain. Looked up from germline, CDR1 is LGHDT and CDR2 is YNNKEL (reference sequence). This CDR3 has 12 amino acids. Trimming took 3 bases from V and 4 from J, leaving 4 bases between them. The CDR3 region is CASSQKGNTIYF. The CDR3 nucleotides are TGTGCCAGCAGCCAGAAGGGAAACACCATATATTTT.

This clonotype has ten or more counts. The chain couples TRBV11-2 to TRBJ2-1; D could derive from TRBD1 or TRBD2 (5 bases each). From germline, CDR1 is SGHAT and CDR2 FQNNGV. V was shortened by 6 bases and J by 4 bases, with 10 bases between the two germline ends. The length of the CDR3 is 13 residues. CDR3 protein: CASSTGPYNEQFF. CDR3 in DNA: TGTGCCAGCAGTACGGGACCTTACAATGAGCAGTTCTTC.

The rearrangement joins TRBV7-2 to TRBJ2-5, with 11 bases fitting TRBD2. V lost 5 bases to trimming and J lost 5 bases; unmatched junction nucleotides: 13. This CDR3 contains 17 residues. The germline V gene encodes CDR1 SGHTA and CDR2 FQGNSA. The DNA for the CDR3 is TGTGCCAGCAGCGTAAATCGCTTAGCGGGGGGGCCGGAGACCCAGTACTTC. It codes for CASSVNRLAGGPETQYF.

This clonotype was recorded many times. The chain is built from TRBV12-3 or TRBV12-4 and TRBJ2-1; 9 bases align to TRBD2. Trimming removed 3 bases from V and 9 bases from J; junction bases left unmatched: 6. The CDR3 spans 14 residues. CDR3 residues: CASSLRGGIVEQFF. The CDR3 DNA reads as TGTGCCAGCAGTTTGCGGGGGGGGATCGTTGAGCAGTTCTTC.

This clonotype was seen only once. This chain joins TRBV12-3 or TRBV12-4 and TRBJ2-1; a weak D match, TRBD2 (6 bases). The CDR3 is made up of 17 amino acids. V was trimmed by 5 bases and J by 1 base, leaving 18 bases between them. The CDR3 nucleotides are TGTGCCAGCAGTCCGGAGGGAAGAACCAGTTCCTACAATGAGCAGTTCTTC. Amino acids: CASSPEGRTSSYNEQFF.

V usage is TRBV5-4 and J usage is TRBJ2-3; 7 bases map to TRBD1. CDR1 is SGHNT and CDR2 is YYREEE in the germline V gene (reference sequence). The CDR3 contains 16 residues. J was trimmed by 2 bases and V by 1 base; bases with no gene match: 7. CDR3 loop: CASSLRGLENTDTQYF. DNA for the CDR3: TGTGCCAGCAGCTTGAGGGGGCTCGAAAACACAGATACGCAGTATTTT.

In its sample, this clonotype was seen a few times. The chain employs TRBV21-1 and TRBJ2-7; the table's D call, TRBD1, has no DNA check behind it. TRBV21-1 represents a pseudogene. The CDR3 is made up of 12 amino acids. CDR3 coding DNA: TGTGCCAGCAGCAAGGAAGGGGAGGAGCAGTACGTC. Residues: CASSKEGEEQYV.

The V and J genes are TRBV7-8 and TRBJ2-1; D possibly corresponds to TRBD1 (5 bases). V lost 4 bases, J lost 0 bases, and 10 bases lay in between. CDR1 and CDR2 (germline): SGHVS, FQNEAQ. The CDR3 has 15 amino acids. CDR3 residues: CASSSSRGSYNEQFF. Written as DNA, the CDR3 is TGTGCCAGCAGCTCCTCTAGGGGCTCCTACAATGAGCAGTTCTTC.

Only a few counts were recorded for this clonotype. This chain joins TRBV11-3 and TRBJ2-3; tentatively, D is TRBD2 (6 bases). The germline CDR1 and CDR2 sequences are SGHNT and YENEEA. V was clipped by 2 bases and J by 3 bases, with 18 bases between them. This CDR3 spans 17 amino acids. The CDR3 is CASSLRGTGASTDTQYF. CDR3 bases: TGTGCCAGCAGCTTAAGAGGGACGGGAGCATCGACAGATACGCAGTATTTT.